One and the same sample provided the 17 T cell receptor beta chains below, sequenced in a study of T-cell reconstitution after alpha-beta-depleted transplantation in children. Unique molecular identifiers were incorporated when the TCRbeta library was constructed. TCRdb re-analysed the PCR reads in MiXCR, keeping a single row per CDR3 protein. This sample has over 150,000 distinct CDR3 sequences; approximately 6.3% occur once, and the top ten carry just over 5.5%. The sample consisted of PBMCs, taken before TCRalphabeta/CD19-depleted stem cell transplant. The receptors shown here come from a boy aged 2 to 10 with acute lymphoblastic leukemia, due to receive a stem cell transplant.

This clonotype appeared a few times. The genes are TRBV7-9 and TRBJ2-1; 7 bases fit TRBD2. The J segment lost 0 bases and the V segment lost 8 bases, leaving 4 bases of the junction unmatched. CDR1 and CDR2 (germline): SEHNR, FQNEAQ (reference sequence). The length of the CDR3 is 14 residues. CDR3 nucleotide sequence: TGTGCCAGCTGGGGAGGGGTCTCCTACAATGAGCAGTTCTTC. Translating gives CASWGGVSYNEQFF.

This clonotype was seen many times. V and J are TRBV20-1 and TRBJ2-1; 9 bases are a match to TRBD2. Trimming removed 0 bases from V and 3 bases from J; junction bases left unmatched: 9. CDR1 is DFQATT, CDR2 SNEGSKA, per germline (reference sequence). This CDR3 comprises 17 residues. The CDR3 DNA sequence: TGCAGTGCTAGAGATGGAGCCCGAGCGGGGGGCTACAATGAGCAGTTCTTC. Its translation is CSARDGARAGGYNEQFF.

The chain employs TRBV28 and TRBJ2-5; TRBD2 matches 8 bases. J lost 1 base, V lost 7 bases, and 8 bases had no gene match. CDR1 is MDHEN and CDR2 is SYDVKM in the germline V gene. CDR3 length equals 15 residues. The CDR3 protein is CASTSGGLAQETQYF. In DNA form, the CDR3 reads TGTGCCAGCACCTCCGGCGGACTAGCCCAAGAGACCCAGTACTTC.

This clonotype was picked up many times. The chain links TRBV12-3 or TRBV12-4 to TRBJ2-5; TRBD1 is a possible D gene (6 bases). The CDR3 consists of 15 residues. The V gene lost 4 bases and the J gene lost 3 bases, with 15 bases spanning the gap. CDR3 sequence (DNA): TGTGCCAGCAGTTCCCATACAACAGGGAAAGAGACCCAGTACTTC. This encodes CASSSHTTGKETQYF.

This clonotype showed up many times. The chain recombines TRBV5-1 with TRBJ2-7; D uncertain. This CDR3 region has 13 residues. Germline loops: CDR1 SGHRS, CDR2 YFSETQ. V dropped 0 bases and J dropped 1 base, with 5 bases sitting between them. The CDR3 DNA is TGCGCCAGCAGCTTGGACTTTTCCTACGAGCAGTACTTC. Translating it yields CASSLDFSYEQYF.

This clonotype was counted a few times. This chain joins TRBV28 and TRBJ2-1, with 7 bases aligning to TRBD2. Germline-derived CDR1 and CDR2 are MDHEN and SYDVKM. The CDR3 extends over 16 amino acids. The V and J ends lost 6 bases and 1 base, in that order; junction bases with no gene match: 9. The CDR3 sequence: CASRSPSGYSYNEQFF. Written as DNA, the CDR3 is TGTGCCAGCAGAAGTCCTAGCGGTTATTCCTACAATGAGCAGTTCTTC.

This clonotype was recorded many times. This sequence joins TRBV7-2 and TRBJ2-1; D is perhaps TRBD1 or TRBD2 (6 bases each). V was cut by 5 bases and J by 0 bases, with 20 bases left in between. Germline-derived CDR1 and CDR2 are SGHTA and FQGNSA. This CDR3 region has 18 residues. CDR3 protein: CASSPFRARGPSYNEQFF. CDR3 DNA: TGTGCCAGCAGCCCCTTTCGGGCCCGGGGGCCCTCCTACAATGAGCAGTTCTTC.

This clonotype has just a few counts. The chain links TRBV12-3 or TRBV12-4 to TRBJ2-5; D unclear. V lost 3 bases and J 5 bases, leaving 10 bases between the germline ends. This CDR3 contains 13 residues. CDR3 sequence: CASSFQVSETQYF. The CDR3, as DNA: TGTGCCAGCAGTTTTCAGGTTAGCGAGACCCAGTACTTC.

The chain carries TRBV11-2 and TRBJ2-3, with a possible D match to TRBD2 (5 bases). Germline V gene data show CDR1 as SGHAT and CDR2 as FQNNGV. This CDR3 is 16 amino acids long. Trimming shortened V by 1 base and J by 0 bases, and 11 bases separated the two germline ends. CDR3 residues: CASSLVAPHSTDTQYF. CDR3 DNA: TGTGCCAGCAGCTTAGTAGCGCCCCACAGCACAGATACGCAGTATTTT.

This clonotype was picked up many times. The chain employs TRBV20-1 and TRBJ1-1; 7 nucleotides align to TRBD1. The CDR3 extends over 16 amino acids. Looked up from germline, CDR1 is DFQATT and CDR2 is SNEGSKA (reference sequence). The V segment lost 0 bases and the J segment 1 base; nucleotides outside the gene matches: 8. The CDR3 loop reads CSARDPNTGENTEAFF. CDR3 in DNA: TGCAGTGCTAGAGATCCCAACACAGGGGAGAACACTGAAGCTTTCTTT.

This clonotype was counted only a few times. The J gene is TRBJ1-2, the V gene TRBV18; D is unresolved. Germline CDR1 KGHSH, CDR2 LQKENI. Trimming removed 2 bases from V and 3 bases from J, with 10 bases in between. The CDR3 runs 14 residues. The CDR3 DNA follows: TGTGCCAGCTCACCATCCGGGCGCGACTATGGCTACACCTTC. This codes for CASSPSGRDYGYTF. Full variable domain (outside the CDR3, taken from reference TRBV18 and TRBJ1-2): NAGVMQNPRHLVRRRGQEARLRCSPMKGHSHVYWYRQLPEEGLKFMVYLQKENIIDESGMPKERFSAEFPKEGPSILRIQQVVRGDSAAYFCASSPSGRDYGYTFGSGTRLTVV.

This clonotype occurred many times. This chain uses TRBV21-1 with TRBJ2-5; TRBD1, the D gene given by the table, was not confirmed from the DNA. TRBV21-1 represents a pseudogene. CDR3 length equals 14 residues. In DNA, the CDR3 is TGTGCCAGCCCCCCCAGGGGCACCCAAGAGACCCAGTACTTC. Amino acid sequence: CASPPRGTQETQYF.

This clonotype was found many times. The CDR3, as DNA: TGCAGTGCTAGGCCGGGCCCCGGAGGAGAGACCCAGTACTTC. Translated: CSARPGPGGETQYF. This chain joins TRBV20-1 and TRBJ2-5, with a possible D match to TRBD2 (5 bases). Germline loops: CDR1 DFQATT, CDR2 SNEGSKA (reference sequence). Trimming took 3 bases from V and 4 from J, leaving 15 bases between them. The CDR3 has 14 residues.

This clonotype was seen a few times. V and J are TRBV6-2 or TRBV6-3 and TRBJ2-3, with unresolved D. This CDR3 spans 15 amino acids. From germline, CDR1 is MNHEY and CDR2 SVGEGT. V gave up 5 bases and J gave up 4 bases, with 16 bases separating them. DNA for the CDR3: TGTGCCAGCAGTGCGACCAATGCGCAGGCAGATACGCAGTATTTT. Its protein product is CASSATNAQADTQYF.

This clonotype has a handful of counts. This chain connects TRBV14 to TRBJ2-2, with 10 bases identical to TRBD1. This CDR3 region has 15 residues. Germline V lookup: CDR1 SGHDN, CDR2 FVKESK. The junction had 3 bases not matched to a gene; V was cut back by 1 base and J by 7 bases. CDR3 sequence: CASSQGQGANGELFF. CDR3 nucleotides: TGTGCCAGCAGCCAAGGACAGGGGGCGAACGGGGAGCTGTTTTTT.

There are many counts of this clonotype. This chain connects TRBV6-1 to TRBJ2-7; TRBD1 might be the D (7 bases). Germline assignment: CDR1 MNHNS and CDR2 SASEGT. The CDR3 extends over 15 amino acids. V was clipped by 6 bases and J by 0 bases, with 15 bases between them. CDR3 loop: CASRGGQFHSYEQYF. CDR3 nucleotides: TGTGCCAGCAGGGGGGGACAGTTCCACTCCTACGAGCAGTACTTC.

The J gene is TRBJ2-1, the V gene TRBV12-3 or TRBV12-4, with a weak D call TRBD2 (6 bases). V lost 3 bases to trimming and J lost 9 bases, with 15 bases between them. The CDR3 extends over 14 amino acids. The CDR3 spells CASSFHGSFVEQFF. The CDR3 nucleotides are TGTGCCAGCAGTTTCCACGGGAGTTTTGTTGAGCAGTTCTTC.